These 31 T cell receptor beta chains originate from one sample sequenced in a study of CD8+ T cells in alopecia areata (dated by TCRdb to between 2018 and 2020). Library method: the immunoSEQ multiplex PCR assay. RNA was extracted from all samples and reverse transcribed into cDNA as template for TCR sequencing. TCRdb limited this immuneACCESS table to in-frame rearrangements with V and J called. A share of clones is missing; checked studies link under half to unresolved V genes, and the rest is unexplained. Recorded for this sample are more than 200,000 clones; roughly 69% of them occurred a single time. Jointly, the top ten make up 1.2% of the sample. Explained via the paper, the time point label denotes: baseline before oral tofacitinib. The sample in question was CD4+ T cells sorted from blood, obtained at week 0. Every receptor here comes from a human donor with alopecia areata.

The chain links TRBV5-8 to TRBJ2-5; D gene ambiguous. V was cut by 0 bases and J by 6 bases, with 12 bases left in between. CDR1 and CDR2 (germline): SGHTS, YDEGEE. This CDR3 spans 14 amino acids. In DNA form, the CDR3 reads TGTGCCAGCAGCTTGGGTGTGGGTTGGAAGACCCAGTACTTC. It yields the protein CASSLGVGWKTQYF.

Details on this clone: Other DNA sequences within the sample encode an identical CDR3. V gene TRBV29-1 combines with J gene TRBJ1-2; D gene uncertain. V lost 5 bases and J 3 bases, leaving 4 bases between the germline ends. Germline V gives CDR1 SQVTM, CDR2 ANQGSEA. This CDR3 has 10 residues. DNA for the CDR3: TGCAGCGTTTCCGACTATGGCTACACCTTC. Residues: CSVSDYGYTF.

The V and J genes are TRBV27 and TRBJ1-1, with D uncertain. V was trimmed by 6 bases and J by 8 bases, leaving 19 bases between them. The CDR3 consists of 14 residues. The germline gives CDR1 MNHEY, CDR2 SMNVEV (reference sequence). Here the CDR3 DNA reads TGTGCCAGCAGGCTGGCGTACGGGCTCGGGGAAGCTTTCTTT. Protein sequence: CASRLAYGLGEAFF.

The chain carries TRBV5-4 and TRBJ1-1, with 7 bases lining up with TRBD1. Germline V gene lookup returns CDR1 SGHNT and CDR2 YYREEE (reference sequence). This CDR3 is 13 amino acids long. V shed 5 bases and J 4 bases; nucleotides not matched to a gene: 5. CDR3 sequence: CASSHRGLTEAFF. The CDR3 DNA follows: TGTGCCAGCAGTCACAGGGGCCTCACTGAAGCTTTCTTT. Complete variable domain (other parts from reference TRBV5-4 and TRBJ1-1): ETGVTQSPTHLIKTRGQQVTLRCSSQSGHNTVSWYQQALGQGPQFIFQYYREEENGRGNFPPRFSGLQFPNYSSELNVNALELDDSALYLCASSHRGLTEAFFGQGTRLTVV.

The rearrangement links TRBV30 to TRBJ2-2, with D possibly TRBD2 on 5 matching bases. This CDR3 is 12 amino acids long. Trimming took 5 bases from V and 1 from J, leaving 5 bases between them. Germline CDR1 reads GTSNPN; CDR2 reads SVGIG (reference sequence). This chain's CDR3 is CAWGGNTGELFF. The CDR3 bases are TGTGCCTGGGGAGGGAACACCGGGGAGCTGTTTTTT.

In its sample, this clone was seen a few times. V is TRBV7-3 and J is TRBJ2-3; the match to TRBD2 covers 10 bases. Per the germline V gene, CDR1 is SGHTA and CDR2 is FQGTGA. Germline trimming cut 5 bases from V and 4 bases from J; bases unmatched to any gene: 9. The CDR3 spans 16 residues. CDR3 DNA: TGTGCCAGCAGCGAACTAGCGGGGAGGGGCCCAGATACGCAGTATTTT. Protein sequence: CASSELAGRGPDTQYF.

This clone has only a few counts. The chain links TRBV14 to TRBJ1-3; D gene unclear. The germline V and J ends were trimmed by 6 bases and 1 base, with 7 bases remaining between them. The CDR3 is 13 amino acids. The V gene's germline CDR1 is SGHDN and CDR2 FVKESK. The CDR3, as DNA: TGTGCCAGCAGTCCTGGGTCTGGAAACACCATATATTTT. It yields the protein CASSPGSGNTIYF. Full variable domain (outside the CDR3, taken from reference TRBV14 and TRBJ1-3): EAGVTQFPSHSVIEKGQTVTLRCDPISGHDNLYWYRRVMGKEIKFLLHFVKESKQDESGMPNNRFLAERTGGTYSTLKVQPAELEDSGVYFCASSPGSGNTIYFGEGSWLTVV.

DNA for the CDR3: TGTGCCCGGACAGGGGGCGAGCAGTACTTC. The encoded protein is CARTGGEQYF. The rearrangement links TRBV30 to TRBJ2-7, with TRBD1 identical over 10 bases. Germline CDR1 and CDR2: GTSNPN and SVGIG (reference sequence). J gave up 6 bases and V 8 bases, and 1 base lay outside the gene matches. The CDR3 spans 10 residues.

This clone was picked up a small number of times. The V call is TRBV29-1, the J call TRBJ2-7; D is uncertain. CDR3 length: 13 amino acids. Germline loops: CDR1 SQVTM, CDR2 ANQGSEA. Trimming cost V 6 bases and J 6 bases, with 18 bases left between them. CDR3 coding DNA: TGCAGCGTAGATTACCTTGGCGGCCGCGAGCAGTACTTC. Residues: CSVDYLGGREQYF.

The rearrangement links TRBV5-6 to TRBJ2-3; D is possibly TRBD1 (6 bases). V was cut by 1 base and J by 4 bases, with 13 bases left in between. Germline-derived CDR1 and CDR2 are SGHDT and YYEEEE. CDR3 length: 15 residues. Here the CDR3 DNA reads TGTGCCAGCAGCTTGAGCAGCCCAGGGGCAGATACGCAGTATTTT. Its protein is CASSLSSPGADTQYF. Using reference TRBV5-6 and TRBJ2-3 for the parts outside the CDR3, the full variable domain is DAGVTQSPTHLIKTRGQQVTLRCSPKSGHDTVSWYQQALGQGPQFIFQYYEEEERQRGNFPDRFSGHQFPNYSSELNVNALLLGDSALYLCASSLSSPGADTQYFGPGTRLTVL.

This clone is a singleton in its sample. The chain joins TRBV9 to TRBJ1-2; maybe TRBD1 (6 bases). V lost 3 bases, J lost 4 bases, and 13 bases lay in between. CDR1 is SGDLS, CDR2 YYNGEE, per germline. This CDR3 region has 14 residues. The CDR3 DNA reads TGTGCCAGCAGCGCGGCGGACAGCCGCTATGGCTACACCTTC. Encoded protein: CASSAADSRYGYTF.

This chain joins TRBV9 and TRBJ2-1, with 10 bases that match TRBD1. V shed 3 bases, J shed 4 bases, and the junction held 7 bases outside the gene matches. This CDR3 is 16 amino acids long. Germline V gene data show CDR1 as SGDLS and CDR2 as YYNGEE. Here the CDR3 DNA reads TGTGCCAGCAGCGACTTAGGGACAGGGGTGTACAATGAGCAGTTCTTC. The encoded protein is CASSDLGTGVYNEQFF.

The chain is built from TRBV19 and TRBJ1-5; 7 nucleotides match TRBD1. The V gene end was trimmed by 6 bases and the J gene end by 3 bases; junction bases not matched to a gene: 5. The CDR3 is 14 amino acids. Looked up from germline, CDR1 is LNHDA and CDR2 is SQIVND (reference sequence). The CDR3 sequence: CASSIRGYNQPQHF. CDR3 nucleotides: TGTGCCAGTAGCATCAGGGGGTACAATCAGCCCCAGCATTTT.

This clone has just a few counts. The rearrangement joins TRBV4-1 to TRBJ1-2, with no clear D. Trimming pared 3 bases from V and 4 bases from J, leaving 12 bases between. CDR1 MGHRA and CDR2 YSYEKL come from the germline V gene. CDR3 length equals 14 residues. For the CDR3, the DNA is TGCGCCAGCAGCCAGCAGGTGCCTGGCTATGGCTACACCTTC. It encodes CASSQQVPGYGYTF.

This rearrangement joins TRBV29-1 to TRBJ1-1; D is perhaps TRBD1 (5 bases). Trimming took 6 bases from V and 0 from J, leaving 14 bases between them. Germline V gives CDR1 SQVTM, CDR2 ANQGSEA. This CDR3 has 14 residues. The CDR3: CSVESGTVNTEAFF. The CDR3 DNA is TGCAGCGTGGAGAGCGGGACGGTGAACACTGAAGCTTTCTTT. Full variable domain (outside the CDR3, taken from reference TRBV29-1 and TRBJ1-1): SAVISQKPSRDICQRGTSLTIQCQVDSQVTMMFWYRQQPGQSLTLIATANQGSEATYESGFVIDKFPISRPNLTFSTLTVSNMSPEDSSIYLCSVESGTVNTEAFFGQGTRLTVV.

This clone was counted only a few times. V is TRBV21-1 and J is TRBJ1-2. TRBV21-1 has pseudogene status. This CDR3 has 15 residues. CDR3 protein: CASGIAGHPTYGYTF. The DNA for the CDR3 is TGTGCCAGCGGGATCGCGGGACATCCCACCTATGGCTACACCTTC.

The chain recombines TRBV30 with TRBJ1-3; D call uncertain. The ends were cut back, 3 bases at V and 0 bases at J, with 9 bases in the middle. CDR3 length equals 14 residues. Germline loops: CDR1 GTSNPN, CDR2 SVGIG (reference sequence). The CDR3 DNA reads TGTGCCTGGAGCGAAGCTGCCTCTGGAAACACCATATATTTT. Protein: CAWSEAASGNTIYF.

The chain joins TRBV18 to TRBJ1-5; 10 nucleotides agree with TRBD1. Unmatched junction bases numbered 6, after V lost 3 bases and J lost 7 bases. The germline CDR1 and CDR2 sequences are KGHSH and LQKENI. The CDR3 has 15 amino acids. CDR3: CASSPDRGQGQPQHF. The DNA of the CDR3 is TGTGCCAGCTCACCCGACAGGGGGCAAGGGCAGCCCCAGCATTTT.

This chain uses TRBV6-1 with TRBJ2-3, with unresolved D. CDR3 length: 15 residues. Germline V CDR1 and CDR2: MNHNS, SASEGT. V lost 1 base and J 2 bases, leaving 10 bases between the germline ends. In DNA, the CDR3 is TGTGCCAGCAGTGAAGAGTCTGGGCCCACAGATACGCAGTATTTT. The encoded protein is CASSEESGPTDTQYF.

The chain carries TRBV6-6 and TRBJ2-7, with a weak D call TRBD2 (6 bases). The CDR3 totals 14 residues. The germline V gene has CDR1 MNHNY and CDR2 SVGAGI (reference sequence). V was clipped by 6 bases and J by 12 bases, with 24 bases between them. CDR3 coding DNA: TGTGCCAGCAGCTCCAGGGTGGCGGGGTTCAGAAGGTACTTC. It is translated as CASSSRVAGFRRYF.

The chain joins TRBV29-1 to TRBJ2-5, with D maybe TRBD2 (5 bases). Germline CDR1 and CDR2: SQVTM and ANQGSEA. The CDR3 sequence is 17 residues long. Trimming took 0 bases from V and 5 from J, leaving 22 bases between them. The CDR3: CSVEDSARGLGPETQYF. CDR3 nucleotides: TGCAGCGTTGAAGACTCTGCTAGAGGGTTAGGTCCGGAGACCCAGTACTTC.

The rearrangement joins TRBV5-1 to TRBJ1-2, with D hard to call. Per the germline V gene, CDR1 is SGHRS and CDR2 is YFSETQ. The V gene lost 0 bases and the J gene lost 0 bases, with 6 bases spanning the gap. CDR3 length: 14 amino acids. The DNA for the CDR3 is TGCGCCAGCAGCTTGGACACCGCTAACTATGGCTACACCTTC. Translation: CASSLDTANYGYTF.

The genes are TRBV9 and TRBJ2-7; the match to TRBD2 covers 8 bases. This CDR3 region has 15 residues. Germline CDR1 and CDR2: SGDLS and YYNGEE. The V and J ends lost 2 bases and 2 bases, in that order; junction bases with no gene match: 6. The CDR3 coding sequence is TGTGCCAGCAGCGTCGTCGGGACTAGTACCTACGAGCAGTACTTC. Residues: CASSVVGTSTYEQYF.

This clone has only one observation. The gene calls are TRBV27 and TRBJ2-6, with a tentative D call TRBD2 (5 bases). CDR1 and CDR2 from the germline V gene are MNHEY and SMNVEV (reference sequence). Trimming pared 8 bases from V and 1 base from J, leaving 27 bases between. This CDR3 is built from 20 residues. The CDR3 nucleotides are TGTGCCAGCTGCTTGGAGGCTCCGACATTGTCGCAATCTGGGGCCAACGTCCTGACTTTC. This sequence encodes CASCLEAPTLSQSGANVLTF.

The chain has TRBV30 and TRBJ2-7; 10 bases line up with TRBD1. CDR3 length: 15 residues. With 4 bases clipped from V and 2 bases from J, the junction kept 8 bases outside the gene matches. Germline V gives CDR1 GTSNPN, CDR2 SVGIG (reference sequence). CDR3 sequence (DNA): TGTGCCTGGACTAAAGCCGGGACAGGGGCCTACGAGCAGTACTTC. Translation gives CAWTKAGTGAYEQYF.

The chain links TRBV27 to TRBJ1-2, with a weak D call TRBD1 (6 bases). V was pared by 8 bases and J by 6 bases, with 16 bases between. This CDR3 is 13 amino acids long. Germline CDR1 reads MNHEY; CDR2 reads SMNVEV (reference sequence). The CDR3 DNA sequence: TGTGCCAGCTCCCGAGGGGGGACGGATGGCTACACCTTC. This sequence encodes CASSRGGTDGYTF.

The chain joins TRBV11-2 to TRBJ1-5; the D gene is possibly TRBD1 (5 bases). The CDR3 is 15 amino acids. CDR1 is SGHAT, CDR2 FQNNGV, per germline. V was trimmed by 2 bases and J by 2 bases, leaving 10 bases between them. CDR3 nucleotide sequence: TGTGCCAGCAGCTTAACGTCCAGGGGCAATCAGCCCCAGCATTTT. Protein product: CASSLTSRGNQPQHF.

The rearrangement joins TRBV2 to TRBJ2-1; no definite D call. The CDR3 has 14 residues. Trimming pared 10 bases from V and 10 bases from J, leaving 23 bases between. Germline-derived CDR1 and CDR2 are SNHLY and FYNNEI. The CDR3 reads CATAADGEVAEQFF. The CDR3 coding sequence is TGTGCCACTGCAGCCGATGGTGAGGTGGCCGAGCAGTTCTTC.

The chain is built from TRBV5-1 and TRBJ2-3, with a weak D call TRBD2 (5 bases). This CDR3 spans 14 amino acids. V dropped 4 bases and J dropped 2 bases, with 11 bases sitting between them. Germline lookup yields CDR1 SGHRS and CDR2 YFSETQ. The CDR3 bases are TGCGCCAGCAGCACAGCGGACTCCACAGATACGCAGTATTTT. Its translation is CASSTADSTDTQYF.

This clone appeared a few times. In nucleotides, the CDR3 is TGTGCCATCAGTGAGGTCTCCCATGAGCAGTTCTTC. Amino acid sequence: CAISEVSHEQFF. The V call is TRBV10-3, the J call TRBJ2-1; no reliable D call. Deletions cut 2 bases from V and 8 bases from J, with 7 bases between. CDR3 length: 12 residues. Germline values: CDR1 ENHRY, CDR2 SYGVKD.

The CDR3 reads CSVGSAGPTYEQYF. The CDR3 DNA sequence: TGCAGCGTCGGCTCGGCAGGCCCAACCTACGAGCAGTACTTC. The chain couples TRBV29-1 to TRBJ2-7; D remains unclear. This CDR3 comprises 14 residues. V lost 6 bases and J 2 bases, leaving 17 bases between the germline ends. CDR1 is SQVTM, CDR2 ANQGSEA, per germline.